Listed below are T cell receptor beta chains from one sample, sequenced in a study of shared clonotypes between healthy human individuals. Repertoires were generated with immunoSEQ multiplex PCR, while TCRdb's copy carries only in-frame clones and drops some. The sample includes 2.5 million or so clones, around 94% seen only once; the top ten take roughly 0.15%. The sequencing sample was made of naive CD4+ T cells sorted from blood. The receptors were sampled from a man aged 18 to 35 in good health. CDR3s include the opening cysteine and the closing phenylalanine or tryptophan. Each record gives: D gene, J gene, V gene, clone size, CDR3 protein, CDR3 DNA. D genes are given only for firm matches. Where a row states a size, it is once, few, many or the class of an expanded clone; other rows omit it.

d_gene: TRBD2; j_gene: TRBJ2-3; v_gene: TRBV5-1; abundance: NA; CDR3aa: CASSLAGTSGGLTDTQYF; CDR3nt: TGCGCCAGCAGCTTGGCGGGGACTAGCGGGGGCCTTACAGATACGCAGTATTTT
d_gene: NA; j_gene: TRBJ1-1; v_gene: TRBV4-1; abundance: NA; CDR3aa: CASSPPDRDNTEAFF; CDR3nt: TGCGCCAGCAGCCCCCCAGACAGAGACAACACTGAAGCTTTCTTT
d_gene: NA; j_gene: TRBJ2-5; v_gene: TRBV9; abundance: NA; CDR3aa: CASSVGQGFGETQYF; CDR3nt: TGTGCCAGCAGCGTAGGGCAGGGATTTGGGGAGACCCAGTACTTC
d_gene: TRBD2; j_gene: TRBJ2-7; v_gene: TRBV5-6; abundance: NA; CDR3aa: CASRPASGAYEQYF; CDR3nt: TGTGCCAGCAGGCCGGCTAGCGGGGCCTACGAGCAGTACTTC
d_gene: TRBD2; j_gene: TRBJ2-1; v_gene: TRBV6-5; abundance: once; CDR3aa: CASSSSGSYNEQFF; CDR3nt: TGTGCCAGCAGTTCTAGCGGGAGTTACAATGAGCAGTTCTTC
d_gene: TRBD1; j_gene: TRBJ1-1; v_gene: TRBV6-5; abundance: NA; CDR3aa: CASSYSTQGFTEAFF; CDR3nt: TGTGCCAGCAGTTACTCGACACAGGGGTTCACTGAAGCTTTCTTT
d_gene: TRBD1; j_gene: TRBJ2-2; v_gene: TRBV11-3; abundance: NA; CDR3aa: CASSLGQGATGELFF; CDR3nt: TGTGCCAGCAGCTTAGGACAGGGGGCGACCGGGGAGCTGTTTTTT
d_gene: TRBD2; j_gene: TRBJ2-7; v_gene: TRBV10-3; abundance: NA; CDR3aa: CAISKASGGLNEQYF; CDR3nt: TGTGCCATCAGTAAGGCTAGCGGGGGGCTCAACGAGCAGTACTTC
d_gene: TRBD2; j_gene: TRBJ2-5; v_gene: TRBV5-6; abundance: NA; CDR3aa: CASSFLGTSFQETQYF; CDR3nt: TGTGCCAGCAGCTTCTTGGGGACTAGCTTCCAAGAGACCCAGTACTTC
d_gene: NA; j_gene: TRBJ2-1; v_gene: TRBV6-5; abundance: NA; CDR3aa: CASSSPLRTTVDEQFF; CDR3nt: TGTGCCAGCAGTTCCCCTCTCAGAACCACGGTAGATGAGCAGTTCTTC
d_gene: NA; j_gene: TRBJ1-1; v_gene: TRBV30; abundance: NA; CDR3aa: CAWSAQGRLQGTEAFF; CDR3nt: TGTGCCTGGAGTGCACAGGGACGGCTCCAAGGCACTGAAGCTTTCTTT
d_gene: NA; j_gene: TRBJ2-7; v_gene: TRBV4-1; abundance: NA; CDR3aa: CASSSSPGLPYYEQYF; CDR3nt: TGCGCCAGCAGCTCATCGCCGGGACTTCCCTACTACGAGCAGTACTTC
d_gene: NA; j_gene: TRBJ1-2; v_gene: TRBV5-4; abundance: NA; CDR3aa: CASSFETGRSHGYTF; CDR3nt: TGTGCCAGCAGCTTTGAGACGGGGAGGTCGCATGGCTACACCTTC
d_gene: TRBD1; j_gene: TRBJ1-4; v_gene: TRBV6-1; abundance: NA; CDR3aa: CASSAKMQGAVEKLFF; CDR3nt: TGTGCCAGCAGTGCCAAGATGCAGGGGGCGGTTGAAAAACTGTTTTTT
d_gene: NA; j_gene: TRBJ2-7; v_gene: TRBV6-5; abundance: NA; CDR3aa: CASSYGKGRPGYEQYF; CDR3nt: TGTGCCAGCAGTTACGGAAAGGGCCGTCCTGGCTACGAGCAGTACTTC
d_gene: NA; j_gene: TRBJ2-2; v_gene: TRBV27; abundance: NA; CDR3aa: CASAPEVKGAGELFF; CDR3nt: TGTGCCAGCGCCCCAGAGGTAAAGGGCGCCGGGGAGCTGTTTTTT
d_gene: TRBD1; j_gene: TRBJ1-6; v_gene: TRBV6-1; abundance: NA; CDR3aa: CASSAKGQESSYNSPLHF; CDR3nt: TGTGCCAGCAGTGCTAAAGGACAGGAAAGCTCCTATAATTCACCCCTCCACTTT
d_gene: TRBD2; j_gene: TRBJ2-3; v_gene: TRBV6-6; abundance: NA; CDR3aa: CASRPGGADTQYF; CDR3nt: TGTGCCAGCAGACCTGGGGGGGCAGATACGCAGTATTTT
d_gene: NA; j_gene: TRBJ2-7; v_gene: TRBV5-6; abundance: NA; CDR3aa: CASSRRYTPREQYF; CDR3nt: TGTGCCAGCAGCCGGCGGTACACGCCTCGGGAGCAGTACTTC
d_gene: NA; j_gene: TRBJ1-6; v_gene: TRBV28; abundance: NA; CDR3aa: CASSPGGELTLHF; CDR3nt: TGTGCCAGCAGTCCGGGGGGCGAATTAACCCTCCACTTT
d_gene: NA; j_gene: TRBJ2-1; v_gene: TRBV6-1; abundance: NA; CDR3aa: CASSLGDRLYNEQFF; CDR3nt: TGTGCCAGCAGTTTAGGAGACAGACTCTACAATGAGCAGTTCTTC
d_gene: NA; j_gene: TRBJ1-6; v_gene: TRBV5-5; abundance: once; CDR3aa: CASSFSTGPLNSPLHF; CDR3nt: TGTGCCAGCAGCTTCTCGACAGGTCCCCTAAATTCACCCCTCCACTTT
d_gene: NA; j_gene: TRBJ2-7; v_gene: TRBV28; abundance: once; CDR3aa: CASSDGLKHYEQYF; CDR3nt: TGTGCCAGCAGTGATGGACTAAAACACTACGAGCAGTACTTC
d_gene: NA; j_gene: TRBJ2-3; v_gene: TRBV5-4; abundance: NA; CDR3aa: CASSLGGFSTDTQYF; CDR3nt: TGTGCCAGCAGCTTGGGGGGTTTTAGCACAGATACGCAGTATTTT
d_gene: TRBD1; j_gene: TRBJ2-7; v_gene: TRBV4-1; abundance: NA; CDR3aa: CASSQLDRFSTYEQYF; CDR3nt: TGCGCCAGCAGCCAACTGGACAGGTTTAGCACCTACGAGCAGTACTTC
d_gene: NA; j_gene: TRBJ2-3; v_gene: TRBV10-3; abundance: NA; CDR3aa: CAISEDSSTDTQYF; CDR3nt: TGTGCCATCAGTGAAGACAGTAGCACAGATACGCAGTATTTT
d_gene: NA; j_gene: TRBJ2-7; v_gene: TRBV4-1; abundance: once; CDR3aa: CASSQTRAVYEQYF; CDR3nt: TGCGCCAGCAGCCAAACTAGGGCAGTCTACGAGCAGTACTTC
d_gene: NA; j_gene: TRBJ2-1; v_gene: TRBV15; abundance: NA; CDR3aa: CATSRDKGLFGSRYNEQFF; CDR3nt: TGTGCCACCAGCAGAGATAAGGGGCTTTTCGGGTCCCGCTACAATGAGCAGTTCTTC
d_gene: NA; j_gene: TRBJ2-2; v_gene: TRBV7-9; abundance: NA; CDR3aa: CASSLPSRTANTGELFF; CDR3nt: TGTGCCAGCAGCTTACCCTCCCGGACAGCGAACACCGGGGAGCTGTTTTTT
d_gene: NA; j_gene: TRBJ1-1; v_gene: TRBV7-3; abundance: NA; CDR3aa: CASSKGPNTEAFF; CDR3nt: TGTGCCAGCAGCAAGGGGCCGAACACTGAAGCTTTCTTT
d_gene: NA; j_gene: TRBJ1-5; v_gene: TRBV6-6; abundance: NA; CDR3aa: CASSRTDSNQPQHF; CDR3nt: TGTGCCAGCAGTCGGACAGATAGCAATCAGCCCCAGCATTTT
d_gene: NA; j_gene: TRBJ1-2; v_gene: TRBV7-8; abundance: once; CDR3aa: CASSLYGAASNYGYTF; CDR3nt: TGTGCCAGCAGCCTATATGGGGCAGCTTCTAACTATGGCTACACCTTC
d_gene: NA; j_gene: TRBJ1-1; v_gene: TRBV7-3; abundance: NA; CDR3aa: CASSFDRESIGRAFF; CDR3nt: TGTGCCAGCAGCTTCGACCGGGAGAGTATTGGGCGGGCTTTCTTT